The clone carrying this TCR beta chain was observed many times. V was cut by 3 bases and J by 11 bases, with 20 bases left in between. The CDR3 contains 14 residues. Germline V gene lookup returns CDR1 SGDLS and CDR2 YYNGEE. The data stem from a study of CD8 T cells in ankylosing spondylitis. By quantitative 5'-RACE with molecular barcodes, the TCR beta libraries were made. A single record per CDR3 protein comes from TCRdb applying MiXCR to the 5' RACE reads. This sample has tens of thousands of distinct CDR3 sequences; 4% occur once, and the top ten carry approximately 4%. J is TRBJ1-2 and V is TRBV9; D is uncertain. The sample taken for sequencing was blood, either unsorted or a sorted T cell fraction (not recorded which). The source of this sequence is a female donor with ankylosing spondylitis or in good health (not recorded which). CDR3 nucleotides: TGTGCCAGCAGCGCCGGGATGCAGCGAACCGAATACACCTTC. It yields the protein CASSAGMQRTEYTF.